This is a list of T cell receptor beta chains from one sample in a study of PD-1 blockade in classical Hodgkin lymphoma. Produced via immunoSEQ multiplex PCR; TCRdb's table is partial and in-frame only. The sample includes about 110,000 clones, about 88% of them seen just once. Sequenced material: peripheral blood mononuclear cells (PBMCs), taken before the second cycle of nivolumab. Receptor source: a human donor with classical Hodgkin lymphoma. CDR3s include the opening cysteine and the closing phenylalanine or tryptophan. The order of the fields is V gene, clone size, D gene, J gene, CDR3 DNA, CDR3 protein. The D gene is left open where the match is weak. Expanded clones are given a class, and other clones once, few, many or no size at all.

v_gene: TRBV6-5; abundance: .; d_gene: .; j_gene: TRBJ2-1; CDR3nt: TGTGCCAGCAGTTACCACGGGACTTACGGGAGCGGGGAGCAGTTCTTC; CDR3aa: CASSYHGTYGSGEQFF
v_gene: TRBV11-2; abundance: .; d_gene: .; j_gene: TRBJ1-2; CDR3nt: TGTGCCAGCAGCTTAGACAGGGGCAGGGGCTACACCTTC; CDR3aa: CASSLDRGRGYTF
v_gene: TRBV19; abundance: few; d_gene: .; j_gene: TRBJ1-5; CDR3nt: TGTGCCAGTAGCACTCGAGGAGGGTTTCAGCCCCAGCATTTT; CDR3aa: CASSTRGGFQPQHF
v_gene: TRBV4-3; abundance: .; d_gene: .; j_gene: TRBJ2-1; CDR3nt: TGCGCCAGCAGCCAAGATCGCCTGGGGAGCTCCTACAATGAGCAGTTCTTC; CDR3aa: CASSQDRLGSSYNEQFF
v_gene: TRBV27; abundance: .; d_gene: TRBD1; j_gene: TRBJ2-7; CDR3nt: TGTGCCAGCAGTTTAAGGGGCCGGGACAGGGTAGTTGGCGAGCAGTACTTC; CDR3aa: CASSLRGRDRVVGEQYF
v_gene: TRBV2; abundance: .; d_gene: TRBD1; j_gene: TRBJ2-6; CDR3nt: TGTGTCAGCGGTAACGGACAGGCCGACTCTGGGGCCAACGTCCTGACTTTC; CDR3aa: CVSGNGQADSGANVLTF
v_gene: TRBV4-1; abundance: .; d_gene: .; j_gene: TRBJ2-3; CDR3nt: TGCGCCAGCAGCCAAGATATAGAGAGTGATACGCAGTATTTT; CDR3aa: CASSQDIESDTQYF
v_gene: TRBV28; abundance: .; d_gene: .; j_gene: TRBJ2-7; CDR3nt: TGTGCCAGCAGCTCGGACACCCGGGGGCAGTACTTC; CDR3aa: CASSSDTRGQYF
v_gene: TRBV29-1; abundance: .; d_gene: TRBD2; j_gene: TRBJ2-1; CDR3nt: TGCAGCGTTGAGACGGGACTAGCGGGGTACAATGAGCAGTTCTTC; CDR3aa: CSVETGLAGYNEQFF
v_gene: TRBV6-4; abundance: once; d_gene: .; j_gene: TRBJ1-1; CDR3nt: TGTGCCAGCAGTGAGACCAGGAACACTGAAGCTTTCTTT; CDR3aa: CASSETRNTEAFF
v_gene: TRBV19; abundance: .; d_gene: .; j_gene: TRBJ2-3; CDR3nt: TGTGCCAGTAGGACGGGGTCGGCGGGACCTAGCACAGATACGCAGTATTTT; CDR3aa: CASRTGSAGPSTDTQYF
v_gene: TRBV4-3; abundance: .; d_gene: .; j_gene: TRBJ1-1; CDR3nt: TGCGCCAGCAGCCAAGATGAGGGTTTTAACACTGAAGCTTTCTTT; CDR3aa: CASSQDEGFNTEAFF
v_gene: TRBV15; abundance: .; d_gene: .; j_gene: TRBJ1-5; CDR3nt: TGTGCCACCAGCAGAGATATTCCGCGGGGAGGTCAGCCCCAGCATTTT; CDR3aa: CATSRDIPRGGQPQHF
v_gene: TRBV19; abundance: .; d_gene: .; j_gene: TRBJ1-1; CDR3nt: TGTGCCAGTAGTATAGGTACGGGTGGAAACACTGAAGCTTTCTTT; CDR3aa: CASSIGTGGNTEAFF
v_gene: TRBV4-1; abundance: .; d_gene: .; j_gene: TRBJ1-5; CDR3nt: TGCGCCAGCAGCCAACCGGGACTTTTTTCGCAGCCCCAGCATTTT; CDR3aa: CASSQPGLFSQPQHF
v_gene: TRBV6-6; abundance: .; d_gene: .; j_gene: TRBJ2-6; CDR3nt: TGTGCCAGCAGTTATTTGGCAAACTCTGGGGCCAACGTCCTGACTTTC; CDR3aa: CASSYLANSGANVLTF
v_gene: TRBV27; abundance: .; d_gene: .; j_gene: TRBJ1-5; CDR3nt: TGTGCCAGCAGTCCAACAGGGTCGGGCAATCAGCCCCAGCATTTT; CDR3aa: CASSPTGSGNQPQHF
v_gene: TRBV5-1; abundance: .; d_gene: TRBD1; j_gene: TRBJ1-1; CDR3nt: TGCGCCAGCAGCTCCCTCCGGGACAGGGGTATTGGGGACACTGAAGCTTTCTTT; CDR3aa: CASSSLRDRGIGDTEAFF
v_gene: TRBV28; abundance: .; d_gene: TRBD1; j_gene: TRBJ1-2; CDR3nt: TGTGCCAGCAGTTCTCCGGGACAGGGGTATGGCTACACCTTC; CDR3aa: CASSSPGQGYGYTF
v_gene: TRBV6-1; abundance: .; d_gene: .; j_gene: TRBJ1-3; CDR3nt: TGTGCCAGCAGTGAACGAGGAGAGCAAGGGGTATATTTT; CDR3aa: CASSERGEQGVYF
v_gene: TRBV5-6; abundance: .; d_gene: .; j_gene: TRBJ1-2; CDR3nt: TGTGCCAGCAGCTTGGTCCCAGCGCGGCCTAATGGCTACACCTTC; CDR3aa: CASSLVPARPNGYTF
v_gene: TRBV6-6; abundance: .; d_gene: TRBD1; j_gene: TRBJ2-1; CDR3nt: TGTGCCAGCAACCCCACGGGACAGGCCTACAATGAGCAGTTCTTC; CDR3aa: CASNPTGQAYNEQFF
v_gene: TRBV18; abundance: .; d_gene: .; j_gene: TRBJ1-2; CDR3nt: TGTGCCAGCTCACCCGGGAGTCTCGACACCTTC; CDR3aa: CASSPGSLDTF
v_gene: TRBV28; abundance: .; d_gene: .; j_gene: TRBJ1-1; CDR3nt: TGTGCCACCCTGGGGAACACTGAAGCTTTCTTT; CDR3aa: CATLGNTEAFF